The subject of this entry is one T cell receptor (beta chain). Its antigen is unknown. Between the trimmed V and J ends, which lost 5 bases and 2 bases, there was a span of 16 bases. Germline loops: CDR1 SGHAT, CDR2 FQNNGV. This CDR3 is built from 15 residues. Time point indicated: persistent/refractory GD, antithyroid drugs over 5 years with positive TRAb. PBMC-derived RNA was used for the TCR library. This sample was included in a study of regulatory T cells in long-lasting Graves disease. Findings of the study overall: TCR diversity was lower in persistent Graves' patients (versus newly diagnosed ones). New patients shared some 890 public clonotypes, fewer than the 2,500 to 3,500 shared by persistent patients.

Library construction for TCR beta used iRepertoire HTBI primers and Arm-PCR of CDR3 regions. One entry per CDR3 protein results from TCRdb running MiXCR on the multiplex PCR reads. The sample holds around 460,000 distinct CDR3 sequences, under 25% seen once. Sequenced here: peripheral blood mononuclear cells (PBMCs), sampled when the disease was refractory, from a patient treated with antithyroid drugs. This rearrangement joins TRBV11-2 to TRBJ2-7; D not certain. This clonotype originated in a female donor with Graves disease. In DNA form, the CDR3 reads TGTGCCAGCAGCCGTCTGAGAGGCAGCACCTACGAGCAGTACTTC. Amino acid sequence: CASSRLRGSTYEQYF.